This T cell receptor (beta chain) was recorded in a study of shared clonotypes between healthy human individuals. The repertoire was sequenced with immunoSEQ multiplex PCR; TCRdb's copy has only in-frame clones and lacks some. The sample shows 2,100,000 or so clones, 90% to 97% of them seen only once. The CDR3 has 14 residues. The ends were cut back, 7 bases at V and 4 bases at J, with 16 bases in the middle. The V gene's germline CDR1 is LNHDA and CDR2 SQIVND (reference sequence). Sequencing input: naive CD4+ T cells sorted from blood. Subset here: CD45RA+ positively selected. The chain is built from TRBV19 and TRBJ1-2; TRBD1 is a possible D gene (5 bases). The TCR originated in a young man in good health. CDR3 region: CASTSYRGTYGYTF. CDR3 DNA: TGTGCCAGTACCTCCTATCGGGGGACCTATGGCTACACCTTC.